This T cell receptor beta chain was sequenced in a study of Graves' ophthalmopathy and Graves' hyperthyroidism. Study-level results: Ophthalmopathy versus stable hyperthyroidism: 13-signature model gave under 90% sensitivity, less than 83% specificity. Detected in blood as well were most expanded thyroid clonotypes with frequency above 0.001.

V was pared by 2 bases and J by 4 bases, with 11 bases between. Germline lookup yields CDR1 GTSNPN and CDR2 SVGIG (reference sequence). CDR3 length equals 13 residues. This clonotype showed up many times. The antigen is not known. Ophthalmopathy donors' eye disease showed moderate-to-severe activity, CAS of at least 3, NOSPECS of at least 4 and duration under 3 months. TCR beta CDR3 regions were amplified from RNA transcripts. HTBI-primed first-round RT-PCR preceded second-round multiplex PCR. TCRdb re-called the multiplex PCR reads with MiXCR, one entry per CDR3 protein. The repertoire holds 150,000 or so distinct CDR3 sequences, 35% to 45% seen once, with roughly 8.9% in the top ten.

This chain uses TRBV30 with TRBJ2-5, with a weak D call TRBD2 (5 bases). The TCR originated in a man aged 25 to 45 with Graves' ophthalmopathy. The sequenced material came from peripheral blood. CDR3 DNA sequence: TGTGCCTGGAGTACGCGGGCTGGAGAGACCCAGTACTTC. It specifies CAWSTRAGETQYF.